One and the same sample provided the 15 T cell receptor beta chains below, sequenced in a study of PD-1 blockade in classical Hodgkin lymphoma. Time point: cycle 4 day 1 (C4D1), after more than 5 weeks of nivolumab. In every patient, relapse followed autologous stem cell transplantation, while exposure to brentuximab vedotin differed. TCRdb's copy holds only in-frame clones and misses some; the assay was immunoSEQ multiplex PCR. The sample shows some 52,000 clones, more than 75% of them seen only once. Source: peripheral blood mononuclear cells (PBMCs), taken before the fourth cycle of nivolumab. These receptors came from a human donor with classical Hodgkin lymphoma.

This clone was detected once. The chain recombines TRBV6-5 with TRBJ2-7, with 7 bases fitting TRBD1. This CDR3 is 15 amino acids long. CDR1 and CDR2 from the germline V gene are MNHEY and SVGAGI. V shed 2 bases and J 7 bases; nucleotides not matched to a gene: 11. The CDR3 coding sequence is TGTGCCAGCAGTTACCGGGCAGGGGGAGATAGGGAGCAGTACTTC. Translating gives CASSYRAGGDREQYF.

The chain recombines TRBV5-6 with TRBJ1-1; 7 nucleotides match TRBD1. CDR3 length: 14 residues. With 2 bases clipped from V and 4 bases from J, the junction kept 5 bases outside the gene matches. Germline values: CDR1 SGHDT, CDR2 YYEEEE. The chain's CDR3 is CASSFTQGITEAFF. DNA of the CDR3: TGTGCCAGCAGCTTTACACAGGGGATCACTGAAGCTTTCTTT.

The chain uses TRBV2 and TRBJ2-3; D might be TRBD1 (8 bases). Trimming removed 5 bases at V and 0 bases at J, with 15 bases between. Germline V gene data show CDR1 as SNHLY and CDR2 as FYNNEI. The CDR3 spans 16 residues. The CDR3 sequence is CASSLQGGASTDTQYF. Written as DNA, the CDR3 is TGTGCCAGCAGTCTACAGGGGGGGGCTAGCACAGATACGCAGTATTTT.

CDR3 amino acids: CASSSRVATRVEQYF. In DNA, the CDR3 is TGTGCCAGCAGCTCGAGGGTCGCAACAAGAGTCGAGCAGTACTTC. The chain is built from TRBV7-2 and TRBJ2-7, with D perhaps matching TRBD2 (5 bases). The germline V gene has CDR1 SGHTA and CDR2 FQGNSA. V was pared by 4 bases and J by 6 bases, with 19 bases between. This CDR3 has 15 amino acids.

The rearrangement uses TRBV4-1 and TRBJ2-4, with D perhaps matching TRBD1 (5 bases). The V and J ends lost 0 bases and 0 bases respectively, with 6 bases between them. This CDR3 is 15 amino acids long. Germline V lookup: CDR1 MGHRA, CDR2 YSYEKL. Here the CDR3 DNA reads TGCGCCAGCAGCCAAGAGACAGTAGCCAAAAACATTCAGTACTTC. This translates into CASSQETVAKNIQYF.

This rearrangement joins TRBV7-9 to TRBJ2-3; 7 bases are a match to TRBD1. V was clipped by 4 bases and J by 4 bases; unmatched bases: 5. The CDR3 covers 14 residues. The germline CDR1 and CDR2 sequences are SEHNR and FQNEAQ (reference sequence). The CDR3 region is CASSSTGFADTQYF. The CDR3 nucleotides are TGTGCCAGCAGCTCGACAGGGTTCGCAGATACGCAGTATTTT.

Written as DNA, the CDR3 is TGCAGCGTTGGGTCGGGGCAGGGGAATGGCTACACCTTC. It encodes CSVGSGQGNGYTF. The V call is TRBV29-1, the J call TRBJ1-2, with D perhaps matching TRBD1 (6 bases). V was cut by 4 bases and J by 6 bases, with 15 bases left in between. This CDR3 contains 13 residues. Germline assignment: CDR1 SQVTM and CDR2 ANQGSEA.

J is TRBJ2-5 and V is TRBV7-9; possible D gene TRBD1, 5 bases. Germline CDR1 and CDR2: SEHNR and FQNEAQ (reference sequence). V lost 2 bases and J 4 bases, leaving 11 bases between the germline ends. The CDR3 runs 14 residues. The CDR3: CASSLSGSIETQYF. CDR3 sequence (DNA): TGTGCCAGCAGCTTATCAGGGTCCATAGAGACCCAGTACTTC.

This clone was seen once. J is TRBJ2-1 and V is TRBV9, with D possibly matching TRBD1 (6 bases). Germline V CDR1 and CDR2: SGDLS, YYNGEE. V gave up 1 base and J gave up 2 bases, with 13 bases separating them. This CDR3 is 16 amino acids long. The DNA of the CDR3 is TGTGCCAGCAGCGTACGGTCGCAGGGGACCTACAATGAGCAGTTCTTC. Its protein is CASSVRSQGTYNEQFF. The full variable domain, rest sourced from reference TRBV9 and TRBJ2-1, is DSGVTQTPKHLITATGQRVTLRCSPRSGDLSVYWYQQSLDQGLQFLIQYYNGEERAKGNILERFSAQQFPDLHSELNLSSLELGDSALYFCASSVRSQGTYNEQFFGPGTRLTVL.

The chain employs TRBV6-5 and TRBJ2-7, with D maybe TRBD1 (5 bases). Trimming shortened V by 3 bases and J by 7 bases, and 10 bases separated the two germline ends. The CDR3 has 12 amino acids. Germline CDR1 MNHEY, CDR2 SVGAGI. The DNA for the CDR3 is TGTGCCAGCAGTTATGGGGCCAATGAGCAGTACTTC. Protein: CASSYGANEQYF.

Here the CDR3 reads CASRLGRLAGGPEQFF. CDR3 in DNA: TGTGCAAGTCGCTTAGGAAGGCTAGCGGGAGGACCCGAGCAGTTCTTC. V gene TRBV12-2 combines with J gene TRBJ2-1; no DNA check was done on the table's D call, TRBD2. TRBV12-2 is recorded as a pseudogene. The CDR3 contains 16 residues.

This clone was picked up one time. The gene calls are TRBV28 and TRBJ1-1; D is undetermined. Trimming removed 2 bases at V and 10 bases at J, with 11 bases between. Germline CDR1 MDHEN, CDR2 SYDVKM. This CDR3 is built from 12 residues. CDR3 coding DNA: TGTGCCAGCAGTTTAGGGTCGGTGGGAGCTTTCTTT. Translation: CASSLGSVGAFF. Variable domain in full (rest from reference TRBV28 and TRBJ1-1): DVKVTQSSRYLVKRTGEKVFLECVQDMDHENMFWYRQDPGLGLRLIYFSYDVKMKEKGDIPEGYSVSREKKERFSLILESASTNQTSMYLCASSLGSVGAFFGQGTRLTVV.

This rearrangement joins TRBV5-1 to TRBJ2-1, with TRBD2 matching 11 bases. CDR1 is SGHRS and CDR2 is YFSETQ in the germline V gene. CDR3 size: 16 residues. J gave up 4 bases and V 4 bases, and 7 bases lay outside the gene matches. The chain's CDR3 is CASSHRTSGSYNEQFF. DNA of the CDR3: TGCGCCAGCAGCCACCGGACTAGCGGGTCATACAATGAGCAGTTCTTC. Combining the CDR3 with reference TRBV5-1 and TRBJ2-1 gives the whole variable domain KAGVTQTPRYLIKTRGQQVTLSCSPISGHRSVSWYQQTPGQGLQFLFEYFSETQRNKGNFPGRFSGRQFSNSRSEMNVSTLELGDSALYLCASSHRTSGSYNEQFFGPGTRLTVL.

V and J are TRBV7-9 and TRBJ2-3, with 12 bases matching TRBD2. This CDR3 comprises 17 residues. V dropped 2 bases and J dropped 7; count of bases not matched to a gene: 10. The V gene's germline CDR1 is SEHNR and CDR2 FQNEAQ (reference sequence). The CDR3 coding sequence is TGTGCCAGCAGCTTAATAACGGCTCTAGCGGGAGGGCATACGCAGTATTTT. Amino acid sequence: CASSLITALAGGHTQYF.

The chain joins TRBV9 to TRBJ2-3; a weak D match, TRBD1 (6 bases). V lost 0 bases to trimming and J lost 0 bases, with 14 bases between them. In germline, CDR1 is SGDLS, CDR2 YYNGEE. This CDR3 contains 17 residues. The CDR3 region has the DNA TGTGCCAGCAGCGTAGAGGACAGTGGTTCGAGCACAGATACGCAGTATTTT. Protein: CASSVEDSGSSTDTQYF.